A selection of T cell receptor beta chains follows, all from one sample in a study of chemoradiotherapy in HPV16-positive cancers. Sequencing used immunoSEQ multiplex PCR; TCRdb keeps in-frame clones, though not all of them. This sample has roughly 3,400 clones; roughly 90% occur once, and the top ten carry 5% to 5.5%. Specimen: tumor tissue, collected from a patient who underwent chemoradiotherapy. These receptors all stem from a human donor with HPV-associated anogenital cancer. CDR3s include the opening cysteine and the closing phenylalanine or tryptophan. A D gene is named only where the DNA matches it firmly. Some rows have no size entry. The others give once, few or many, or a class for an expanded clone.

TGTGCCTGGAGTAGGGGGCACACGGGGAGCTACGAGCAGTACTTC CAWSRGHTGSYEQYF TRBD1 TRBJ2-7 TRBV30 .
TGTGCCAGCAGCTCCTCCGGGCGGGACAGGACGCCTTACTACGAGCAGTACTTC CASSSSGRDRTPYYEQYF TRBD1 TRBJ2-7 TRBV7-8 .
TGTGCCAGCACCCAGGAGCGGAGCTCCTACAATGAGCAGTTCTTC CASTQERSSYNEQFF . TRBJ2-1 TRBV28 .
TGTGCCAGCTCACCAGGACTAGATGAAGGGCAGTACTTC CASSPGLDEGQYF TRBD2 TRBJ2-7 TRBV18 .
TGTGCCAGCAGCCAAGGGACTAGCGGTACCTACGAGCAGTACTTC CASSQGTSGTYEQYF TRBD2 TRBJ2-7 TRBV14 .
TGCGCCAGCAGCCCGACCTTGCCGGGACAGGGGTCCTACGAGCAGTACTTC CASSPTLPGQGSYEQYF TRBD1 TRBJ2-7 TRBV5-1 once
TGTGCCAGCAGTGGACAGGGACACACTGAAGCTTTCTTT CASSGQGHTEAFF TRBD1 TRBJ1-1 TRBV28 few
TGTGCCAGCAACGTGGACAATCAGCCCCAGCATTTT CASNVDNQPQHF . TRBJ1-5 TRBV7-9 .
TGTGCCAGTAGAACGAGACCGGGACTGGTCTTGGATGAGCAGTTCTTC CASRTRPGLVLDEQFF . TRBJ2-1 TRBV19 .
TGTGCCAGCAGCTACCAAGGGACCCAGTACTTC CASSYQGTQYF . TRBJ2-5 TRBV13 once
TGTGCCTGGACTGGGGTCCACGGCGAGCAGTACTTC CAWTGVHGEQYF . TRBJ2-7 TRBV30 .
TGTGCCAGCACCCGGGCAGGGGCATGGGGAGAGACCCAGTACTTC CASTRAGAWGETQYF . TRBJ2-5 TRBV6-6 .
TGTGCCAGCAGCCACGCCGGGACAACCACAGATACGCAGTATTTT CASSHAGTTTDTQYF . TRBJ2-3 TRBV11-3 few
TGTGCCAGCAGTTTTGTCCAGGGCACTGAAGCTTTCTTT CASSFVQGTEAFF . TRBJ1-1 TRBV28 .
TGTGCCAGCAGTTCCCTCTCCAGAGGGACCCACAATGAGCAGTTCTTC CASSSLSRGTHNEQFF . TRBJ2-1 TRBV6-6 .
TGTGCCAGCAGACTGACCCTCACTGAAGCTTTCTTT CASRLTLTEAFF . TRBJ1-1 TRBV28 .
TGTGCCAGTGGTACCGGAAAATCCACTGAAGCTTTCTTT CASGTGKSTEAFF . TRBJ1-1 TRBV19 .
TGTGCCACCAGCAGAGTTAAATCCGGGACCGGGAGTGAGGACGAGCAGTACTTC CATSRVKSGTGSEDEQYF . TRBJ2-7 TRBV15 once
TGTGCCAGCAGCGTAGCCCCCCGACTAGCGGGAGAGACCCAGTACTTC CASSVAPRLAGETQYF TRBD2 TRBJ2-5 TRBV9 .
TGTGCCAGCAGTTATGGGACAGACGGGCAGTTCTTC CASSYGTDGQFF TRBD1 TRBJ2-1 TRBV6-6 .
TGTGCCAGCAGCCTGGACGGAACCTTCTCTGGAAACACCATATATTTT CASSLDGTFSGNTIYF . TRBJ1-3 TRBV5-8 .
TGTGCCAGCAGCACCTATAGCGGAGGGGTCTCCTACAATGAGCAGTTCTTC CASSTYSGGVSYNEQFF . TRBJ2-1 TRBV7-8 .
TGTGCCAGCAGCGCCTTAGGGACAGGGGAAGACTATGGCTACACCTTC CASSALGTGEDYGYTF TRBD1 TRBJ1-2 TRBV6-6 .
TGTGCCAGCAGCCGCTTACCAGGGCGGGCCGGGGAGCTGTTTTTT CASSRLPGRAGELFF . TRBJ2-2 TRBV7-6 few
TGTGCCAGCAGGACGGGCACAGATACGCAGTATTTT CASRTGTDTQYF . TRBJ2-3 TRBV27 .
TGTGCCAGCAGTCCCCCCGACAGGGGCTTTAATCAGCCCCAGCATTTT CASSPPDRGFNQPQHF TRBD1 TRBJ1-5 TRBV27 .
TGTGCCAGCAGACCCCCTAGCGCCTACAATGAGCAGTTCTTC CASRPPSAYNEQFF . TRBJ2-1 TRBV28 .
TGTGCCAGCAGTTACGAAGGGGGTTCTGGCTACACCTTC CASSYEGGSGYTF . TRBJ1-2 TRBV6-5 .
TGTGCCAGCAGCCCAGACAGGGGGCTCAACTATGGCTACACCTTC CASSPDRGLNYGYTF TRBD1 TRBJ1-2 TRBV9 .
TGTGCCAGCAGCCCAGATAGCGGGAGACCCTACAATGAGCAGTTCTTC CASSPDSGRPYNEQFF TRBD2 TRBJ2-1 TRBV7-2 .
TGTGCCAGCAGTCCGATGGGGGAGACCCAGTACTTC CASSPMGETQYF . TRBJ2-5 TRBV6-5 .
TGTGCCAGCTCCCGGGGTGATGAAGCTTTCTTT CASSRGDEAFF . TRBJ1-1 TRBV18 .
TGTGCCAGCAGTGAGCGGACTACAGGGGTGGAAACTGAAGCTTTCTTT CASSERTTGVETEAFF TRBD1 TRBJ1-1 TRBV6-1 .
TGTGCCAGCAGGAGAGTCCCCTTCTCTGGGGCCAACGTCCTGACTTTC CASRRVPFSGANVLTF . TRBJ2-6 TRBV27 .
TGTGCCAGCAGCAGTGCCGGGACAGGGATCGACGAGCAGTACTTC CASSSAGTGIDEQYF TRBD1 TRBJ2-7 TRBV9 few
TGTGCCAGTAGTATAGATATGGGACTCATGATCCCCTATGGCTACACCTTC CASSIDMGLMIPYGYTF . TRBJ1-2 TRBV19 .
TGTGCCAGCAGCTTAGGAACAGGCGGTAATGAAAAACTGTTTTTT CASSLGTGGNEKLFF . TRBJ1-4 TRBV7-9 .
TGTGCCAGCAGCCGACTGAATAGCAATCAGCCCCAGCATTTT CASSRLNSNQPQHF . TRBJ1-5 TRBV2 .
TGTGCCAGCAGCTTTTACGCTAGCGGCAGCTACGAGCAGTACTTC CASSFYASGSYEQYF TRBD2 TRBJ2-7 TRBV7-2 few
TGCGCCAGCAGCTTGCAACCATCAGAGACCCAGTACTTC CASSLQPSETQYF . TRBJ2-5 TRBV5-1 .
TGTGCCAGCAGCTTGGGACTAGCGGCCACTTTCTCCTACAATGAGCAGTTCTTC CASSLGLAATFSYNEQFF TRBD2 TRBJ2-1 TRBV5-4 .
TGTGCCAGCAGCTTAGATGCCTCTGAAACGCAGTATTTT CASSLDASETQYF . TRBJ2-3 TRBV7-2 .
TGCGCCAGCAGGGAGGGGGCGGGCTCCTACAATGAGCAGTTCTTC CASREGAGSYNEQFF . TRBJ2-1 TRBV5-1 once
TGTGCCAGCAGCTTAACAGCAGCGGGAGGACTCACCGGGGAGCTGTTTTTT CASSLTAAGGLTGELFF TRBD2 TRBJ2-2 TRBV7-2 .
TGCGCCAGCAAATCATATGGGGACAATGAGCAGTTCTTC CASKSYGDNEQFF . TRBJ2-1 TRBV5-1 .
TGTGCCAGTACCACCAGGGGACTAGCGGAAAGCACAGATACGCAGTATTTT CASTTRGLAESTDTQYF TRBD2 TRBJ2-3 TRBV19 once
TGCAGCGTCAGGACAGGGATGAACACTGAAGCTTTCTTT CSVRTGMNTEAFF TRBD1 TRBJ1-1 TRBV29-1 few
TGTGCCAGCAGCCCCAGCGGGAGCACGAACGAGCAGTACTTC CASSPSGSTNEQYF TRBD2 TRBJ2-7 TRBV9 .
TGTGCCAGCAACCCCGGGGGGCAGGTTCTACGGGAGCAGTTCTTC CASNPGGQVLREQFF . TRBJ2-1 TRBV5-6 once
TGTGCCTGGAGTGTACATAAAGGGGGCTACACCGGGGAGCTGTTTTTT CAWSVHKGGYTGELFF TRBD1 TRBJ2-2 TRBV30 .
TGTGCCAGCAGTAGAGATAGGGGTGGGGGGGCCTATGGCTACACCTTC CASSRDRGGGAYGYTF . TRBJ1-2 TRBV28 .
TGTGCCAGCAGCCTCGGGTTCGTTAGGGCGGGTGAAAAACTGTTTTTT CASSLGFVRAGEKLFF . TRBJ1-4 TRBV7-2 .
TGTGCCAGCAGTCCGGGACCCACCTACAATGAGCAGTTCTTC CASSPGPTYNEQFF . TRBJ2-1 TRBV6-9 .
TGCGCCAGCAGGCTTCGATTAGCGGGAGGGCGACAAGAGACCCAGTACTTC CASRLRLAGGRQETQYF TRBD2 TRBJ2-5 TRBV4-1 .
TGTGCCAGCACCCGCTTCCGTGGGACTGAAGCTTTCTTT CASTRFRGTEAFF . TRBJ1-1 TRBV11-2 once
TGCGCCAGCAGCCCGGAGCGGGGGCGGGGGAACACTGAAGCTTTCTTT CASSPERGRGNTEAFF . TRBJ1-1 TRBV5-1 .
TGCGCCAGCAGCTTAACACCAGGGGGCTCTGGAAACACCATATATTTT CASSLTPGGSGNTIYF TRBD1 TRBJ1-3 TRBV5-1 .
TGTGCCAGCAGTCGGCAGGATTACGAGCAGTACTTC CASSRQDYEQYF . TRBJ2-7 TRBV28 .
TGTGCCAGCAGCGGCCGGGACTACTCCTACGAGCAGTACTTC CASSGRDYSYEQYF TRBD2 TRBJ2-7 TRBV9 .
TGCGCCAGCAGCTTGCAGGCGGGAGGGGATGGGGCCAACGTCCTGACTTTC CASSLQAGGDGANVLTF TRBD2 TRBJ2-6 TRBV5-1 .